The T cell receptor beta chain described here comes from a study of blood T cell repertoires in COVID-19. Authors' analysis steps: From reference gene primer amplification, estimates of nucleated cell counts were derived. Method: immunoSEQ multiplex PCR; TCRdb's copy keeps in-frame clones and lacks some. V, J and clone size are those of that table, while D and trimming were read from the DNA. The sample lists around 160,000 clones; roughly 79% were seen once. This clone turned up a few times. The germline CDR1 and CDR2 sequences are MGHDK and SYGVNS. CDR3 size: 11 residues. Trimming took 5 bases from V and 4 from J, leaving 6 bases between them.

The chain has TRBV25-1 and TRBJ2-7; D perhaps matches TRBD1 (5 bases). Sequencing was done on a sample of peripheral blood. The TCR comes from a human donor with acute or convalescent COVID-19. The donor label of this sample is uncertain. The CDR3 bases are TGTGCCAGCAGTCCAGGGTACGAGCAGTACTTC. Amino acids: CASSPGYEQYF.